This T cell receptor (beta chain) was identified during a study of blood T cell repertoires in COVID-19. Study information: COVID-19 samples from acute and convalescent phases originated in the United States, Italy and Spain.

TCRdb keeps only in-frame clones here, not all; method: immunoSEQ multiplex PCR. Of around 130,000 clones detected, roughly 90% appear once; the ten largest clones hold around 19%. V was trimmed by 4 bases and J by 5 bases, leaving 21 bases between them. Germline CDR1 and CDR2: SGHRS and YFSETQ. The CDR3 runs 16 residues. The sample taken for sequencing was peripheral blood. The sequence came from a man in his forties or fifties with active or convalescent COVID-19. The chain joins TRBV5-1 to TRBJ2-5, with D unclear. DNA for the CDR3: TGCGCCAGCAGCATCACAGTCGGCAGTGGTGGGGAGACCCAGTACTTC. Translating it yields CASSITVGSGGETQYF.